The 20 T cell receptor beta chains in this list originate from one sample, sequenced in a study of blood T cell repertoires in COVID-19. Libraries were prepared by immunoSEQ multiplex PCR; TCRdb keeps only in-frame clonotypes and omits some of them. The table records about 71,000 clones, approximately 92% of them present only once. Input material: peripheral blood. Receptors originate from a woman aged 80 or over with acute or convalescent COVID-19.

The V and J genes are TRBV28 and TRBJ2-7; D perhaps matches TRBD2 (6 bases). The CDR3 spans 13 residues. Trimming pared 8 bases from V and 2 bases from J, leaving 13 bases between. CDR1 and CDR2 (germline): MDHEN, SYDVKM. CDR3: CASGGTETYEQYF. The CDR3 coding sequence is TGTGCCAGCGGGGGGACCGAAACCTACGAGCAGTACTTC.

The genes are TRBV4-3 and TRBJ1-2; 10 bases align to TRBD1. The V segment lost 0 bases and the J segment 7 bases; nucleotides outside the gene matches: 5. Germline assignment: CDR1 LGHNA and CDR2 YSLEER. The CDR3 is 15 residues long. The CDR3 region is CASSQEGTGDSGYTF. DNA for the CDR3: TGCGCCAGCAGCCAAGAGGGGACAGGGGACTCTGGCTACACCTTC.

The rearrangement uses TRBV9 and TRBJ2-2, with 7 positions matching TRBD2. There are 15 residues in the CDR3. CDR1 SGDLS and CDR2 YYNGEE come from the germline V gene. Trimming removed 2 bases from V and 5 bases from J; junction bases left unmatched: 6. The CDR3 here is CASSVYQGGTGELFF. Written as DNA, the CDR3 is TGTGCCAGCAGCGTTTATCAGGGAGGGACCGGGGAGCTGTTTTTT.

The genes are TRBV3-1 (or the pseudogene TRBV3-2) and TRBJ2-2; D is ambiguous. With 4 bases removed from V and 7 bases from J, the gap between germline ends came to 7 bases. CDR3 length: 12 residues. The germline gives CDR1 LGHDT, CDR2 YNNKEL (reference sequence). The chain's CDR3 is CASSLSVGELFF. DNA for the CDR3: TGTGCCAGCAGCCTTTCAGTCGGGGAGCTGTTTTTT.

This clone showed up just once. V and J are TRBV18 and TRBJ2-4; 8 positions match TRBD1. This CDR3 is 14 amino acids long. Germline trimming cut 4 bases from V and 1 base from J; bases unmatched to any gene: 0. Germline-derived CDR1 and CDR2 are KGHSH and LQKENI. CDR3 nucleotide sequence: TGTGCCAGCTCACGACAGGGGGCCAAAAACATTCAGTACTTC. It yields the protein CASSRQGAKNIQYF.

The chain uses TRBV6-5 and TRBJ2-7; TRBD2 is a possible D gene (6 bases). This CDR3 contains 14 residues. Trimming left V 4 bases short and J 2 bases short, with 12 bases between. Germline values: CDR1 MNHEY, CDR2 SVGAGI. The CDR3 region has the DNA TGTGCCAGCAGTTCCTGGGACTGGCCCTACGAGCAGTACTTC. As protein: CASSSWDWPYEQYF.

V gene TRBV5-1 combines with J gene TRBJ1-2; TRBD1 matches at 8 bases. The CDR3 consists of 14 residues. Germline-derived CDR1 and CDR2 are SGHRS and YFSETQ. V shed 0 bases and J 6 bases; nucleotides not matched to a gene: 4. The CDR3 region is CASSLAQGADGYTF. DNA for the CDR3: TGCGCCAGCAGCTTGGCCCAGGGGGCGGATGGCTACACCTTC. The whole variable domain, remainder taken from reference TRBV5-1 and TRBJ1-2, is KAGVTQTPRYLIKTRGQQVTLSCSPISGHRSVSWYQQTPGQGLQFLFEYFSETQRNKGNFPGRFSGRQFSNSRSEMNVSTLELGDSALYLCASSLAQGADGYTFGSGTRLTVV.

The J gene is TRBJ1-2, the V gene TRBV27, with D tentatively TRBD1 (5 bases). Deletions cut 8 bases from V and 5 bases from J, with 9 bases between. Germline CDR1 reads MNHEY; CDR2 reads SMNVEV (reference sequence). The length of the CDR3 is 11 residues. As DNA, the CDR3 is TGTGCCAGCGGGGCAGGGTATGGCTACACCTTC. It codes for CASGAGYGYTF.

By share of the sample, this clone is medium-sized. The chain carries TRBV7-8 and TRBJ2-4, with TRBD1 as a possible D gene (6 bases). Germline CDR1 is SGHVS and CDR2 is FQNEAQ. CDR3 length: 15 residues. V lost 1 base and J lost 9, with 16 bases in between. The CDR3 DNA is TGTGCCAGCAGCTTAGTCATGGGACGAGGGGGCATTCAGTACTTC. This gives the protein CASSLVMGRGGIQYF. Using reference TRBV7-8 and TRBJ2-4 for the parts outside the CDR3, the full variable domain is GAGVSQSPRYKVAKRGQDVALRCDPISGHVSLFWYQQALGQGPEFLTYFQNEAQLDKSGLPSDRFFAERPEGSVSTLKIQRTQQEDSAVYLCASSLVMGRGGIQYFGAGTRLSVL.

The chain employs TRBV18 and TRBJ1-1; 8 bases agree with TRBD1. V was pared by 3 bases and J by 4 bases, with 7 bases of the junction left unmatched. The CDR3 spans 15 residues. The germline CDR1 and CDR2 sequences are KGHSH and LQKENI. The chain's CDR3 is CASSPAGGRGTEAFF. The CDR3 bases are TGTGCCAGCTCACCGGCAGGGGGCCGGGGCACTGAAGCTTTCTTT.

The CDR3 DNA follows: TGTGCCAGCAGCCGGACTAGATCTGAAGCTTTCTTT. This gives the protein CASSRTRSEAFF. This chain uses TRBV5-6 with TRBJ1-1; D unclear. V lost 4 bases and J lost 6, with 10 bases in between. CDR3 length equals 12 residues. Germline V lookup: CDR1 SGHDT, CDR2 YYEEEE.

This chain connects TRBV21-1 to TRBJ2-7; the table's D call, TRBD1, has no DNA check behind it. TRBV21-1 represents a pseudogene. There are 18 residues in the CDR3. CDR3: CASSKFPPSGTGFYEQYF. DNA for the CDR3: TGTGCCAGCAGCAAATTCCCCCCTTCCGGGACAGGTTTCTACGAGCAGTACTTC.

V usage is TRBV11-1 and J usage is TRBJ2-7; 9 bases agree with TRBD1. This CDR3 comprises 12 residues. The trim removed 6 bases at V and 6 bases at J, leaving 3 bases unmatched. CDR1 is SGHAT and CDR2 is FQDESV in the germline V gene (reference sequence). The DNA for the CDR3 is TGTGCCAGCAGGGGACAGGGTGGCGAGCAGTACTTC. Translating gives CASRGQGGEQYF.

The chain employs TRBV2 and TRBJ2-1; D gene uncertain. Trimming shortened V by 6 bases and J by 8 bases, and 14 bases separated the two germline ends. The CDR3 length is 13 residues. Germline V lookup: CDR1 SNHLY, CDR2 FYNNEI. CDR3 amino acids: CASSGRQSDEQFF. The CDR3 DNA sequence: TGTGCCAGCAGCGGCAGGCAGTCAGATGAGCAGTTCTTC.

This rearrangement joins TRBV5-4 to TRBJ2-2, with 9 bases that match TRBD1. CDR3 length equals 16 residues. The trim removed 4 bases at V and 5 bases at J, leaving 9 bases unmatched. Germline V lookup: CDR1 SGHNT, CDR2 YYREEE (reference sequence). CDR3 DNA sequence: TGTGCCAGCAGCCGGGGACAGGGAGATGGGACCGGGGAGCTGTTTTTT. Translation: CASSRGQGDGTGELFF.

The V and J genes are TRBV7-9 and TRBJ1-4; D is undetermined. V was trimmed by 5 bases and J by 8 bases, leaving 15 bases between them. The CDR3 length is 14 residues. CDR1 is SEHNR and CDR2 is FQNEAQ in the germline V gene (reference sequence). The CDR3 coding sequence is TGTGCCAGCAGCCCAAAGGAGCCGTCGGAAAAACTGTTTTTT. It codes for CASSPKEPSEKLFF.

This clone came up once. The V gene is TRBV9, the J gene TRBJ2-1; 10 bases are shared with TRBD2. Germline CDR1 SGDLS, CDR2 YYNGEE. Trimming removed 1 base from V and 2 bases from J; junction bases left unmatched: 0. The CDR3 is 15 residues long. The CDR3 region has the DNA TGTGCCAGCAGCGTACTAGCGGGAGCCTACAATGAGCAGTTCTTC. This gives the protein CASSVLAGAYNEQFF.

The chain links TRBV28 to TRBJ1-2; a possible D gene is TRBD1 (5 bases). CDR1 is MDHEN, CDR2 SYDVKM, per germline. The CDR3 is 12 amino acids. Trimming took 6 bases from V and 4 from J, leaving 9 bases between them. CDR3 bases: TGTGCCAGCAGGGCAGGGCTCTATGGCTACACCTTC. It codes for CASRAGLYGYTF.

The V gene is TRBV2, the J gene TRBJ2-7; D is unclear. CDR1 and CDR2 (germline): SNHLY, FYNNEI. V shed 7 bases and J shed 2 bases, with 9 bases lying between them. The CDR3 has 12 amino acids. The CDR3 DNA follows: TGTGCCAGCACCTTCACAGCCTACGAGCAGTACTTC. It yields the protein CASTFTAYEQYF.

This chain uses TRBV18 with TRBJ1-1; no clear D. The germline V gene encodes CDR1 KGHSH and CDR2 LQKENI. The V end was cut by 3 bases, the J end by 1 base, with 12 bases between. The CDR3 loop spans 15 amino acids. CDR3 nucleotide sequence: TGTGCCAGCTCACCGGGCTTGGAAGCGAACACTGAAGCTTTCTTT. Translating gives CASSPGLEANTEAFF.